One TCR beta chain is described in this entry. In the original analysis: Researchers report that nucleated cell counts were estimated from reference gene primer amplification. Profiled with immunoSEQ multiplex PCR; TCRdb holds only in-frame clones, not every one. V, J and clone size are those of that table, while D and trimming were read from the DNA. The table shows roughly 290,000 clones, with 80% to 90% occurring only once. Clinical history reported by participants formed the basis on which cohorts were assigned. Two negative PCRs, clearance, or symptom resolution were required of recovered Cohort 3 donors. The data are from a study of blood T cell repertoires in COVID-19. The ends lost 2 bases at V and 7 bases at J; junction bases unmatched: 4. The V gene's germline CDR1 is GTSNPN and CDR2 SVGIG (reference sequence). The CDR3 loop spans 15 amino acids.

The specimen sequenced was PBMCs or T cells enriched from blood (not recorded which). This TCR was sampled from a woman in her 30s who had recovered from COVID-19. V is TRBV30 and J is TRBJ1-6; TRBD1 aligns across 11 bases. The CDR3 reads CAWSRTGGGNSPLHF. The CDR3 bases are TGTGCCTGGAGTAGGACAGGGGGCGGGAATTCACCCCTCCACTTT.